A selection of T cell receptor beta chains follows, all from one sample in a study of blood T cell repertoires in COVID-19. Measured with immunoSEQ multiplex PCR; TCRdb has only the in-frame clones, and not every one. The table has about 90,000 clones, approximately 92% seen once. Sequences were obtained from peripheral blood. These receptors originate from a woman aged 60-70 years with active COVID-19. CDR3s include the opening cysteine and the closing phenylalanine or tryptophan. D genes are given only for firm matches. Part of the rows lack a size; the others show once, few, many or a class for expanded clones.

V gene	D gene	clone size	J gene	CDR3 protein	CDR3 DNA
TRBV6-5	.	.	TRBJ2-2	CASTVTVTGELFF	TGTGCCAGCACCGTTACGGTCACCGGGGAGCTGTTTTTT
TRBV6-5	TRBD1	.	TRBJ2-1	CASSQGVRYNEQFF	TGTGCCAGCAGCCAGGGGGTCCGGTACAATGAGCAGTTCTTC
TRBV30	.	once	TRBJ1-2	CAWVDNRNYGYTF	TGTGCCTGGGTGGACAATCGTAACTATGGCTACACCTTC
TRBV6-5	TRBD1	.	TRBJ2-5	CASRGTGGLETQYF	TGTGCCAGCAGGGGGACAGGGGGCCTGGAGACCCAGTACTTC
TRBV7-9	TRBD1	.	TRBJ1-5	CASSLQGADQPQHF	TGTGCCAGCAGCTTACAGGGGGCTGATCAGCCCCAGCATTTT
TRBV7-8	.	once	TRBJ2-5	CASSSEGGAIETQYF	TGTGCCAGCAGCTCGGAGGGGGGGGCCATAGAGACCCAGTACTTC
TRBV10-1	.	once	TRBJ2-1	CASSEAPGPQGEQFF	TGCGCCAGCAGTGAGGCTCCGGGCCCCCAGGGTGAGCAGTTCTTC
TRBV9	TRBD2	.	TRBJ2-3	CASSVVAGGTDTQYF	TGTGCCAGCAGCGTAGTCGCGGGGGGCACAGATACGCAGTATTTT
TRBV21-1	.	.	TRBJ2-1	CASSKERDRRHNNEQFF	TGTGCCAGCAGCAAAGAGAGGGACAGGAGACACAACAATGAGCAGTTCTTC
TRBV28	.	.	TRBJ1-4	CASSLNRNNEKLFF	TGTGCCAGCAGTTTGAACAGAAATAATGAAAAACTGTTTTTT
TRBV7-9	TRBD2	few	TRBJ2-5	CASSLVQVAGGLPETQYF	TGTGCCAGCAGCTTAGTACAGGTAGCGGGAGGCCTTCCCGAGACCCAGTACTTC
TRBV24-1	.	.	TRBJ2-3	CATSDWPDTQYF	TGTGCCACCAGTGATTGGCCAGATACGCAGTATTTT
TRBV28	.	.	TRBJ2-5	CATAPPQPRPEQETQYF	TGTGCCACGGCCCCCCCACAGCCGCGCCCGGAACAAGAGACCCAGTACTTC
TRBV5-1	TRBD1	.	TRBJ2-5	CASSFQGAIGETQYF	TGCGCCAGCAGCTTTCAGGGGGCAATTGGGGAGACCCAGTACTTC
TRBV28	TRBD1	.	TRBJ1-1	CASSAAGQGVKNTEAFF	TGTGCCAGCAGCGCTGCCGGACAGGGGGTTAAGAACACTGAAGCTTTCTTT
TRBV3-1/TRBV3-2	.	.	TRBJ2-7	CASSQNSFRGHYEQYF	TGTGCCAGCAGCCAAAATTCATTTCGGGGACACTACGAGCAGTACTTC
TRBV5-6	.	.	TRBJ2-3	CASTYTPGDTTDTQYF	TGTGCCAGCACCTACACCCCAGGGGACACCACAGATACGCAGTATTTT
TRBV28	.	.	TRBJ1-2	CASRLIGSGNYGYTF	TGTGCCAGCAGGTTAATTGGTTCGGGGAACTATGGCTACACCTTC
TRBV19	TRBD2	.	TRBJ2-1	CASSKSLAGQYNEQFF	TGTGCCAGTAGTAAAAGCTTAGCGGGCCAGTACAATGAGCAGTTCTTC
TRBV28	TRBD1	.	TRBJ2-3	CASSRQGLGTQYF	TGTGCCAGCAGTCGACAGGGGTTAGGTACGCAGTATTTT
TRBV5-1	TRBD1	.	TRBJ1-2	CASSFIQGAGGYTF	TGCGCCAGCAGCTTCATACAGGGGGCAGGCGGCTACACCTTC
TRBV5-4	.	.	TRBJ2-5	CACRAGAQETQYF	TGTGCCTGCAGGGCAGGCGCTCAAGAGACCCAGTACTTC
TRBV7-9	.	.	TRBJ1-3	CASSGPTGSSGNTIYF	TGTGCCAGCAGCGGACCGACAGGCAGCTCTGGAAACACCATATATTTT
TRBV2	TRBD1	.	TRBJ1-2	CASSGQGMNYGYTF	TGTGCCAGCAGCGGACAGGGGATGAACTATGGCTACACCTTC
TRBV6-5	TRBD1	.	TRBJ1-2	CASSYSRTGGFGYTF	TGTGCCAGCAGTTACTCGAGGACAGGGGGCTTTGGCTACACCTTC
TRBV7-9	.	.	TRBJ1-4	CASSPRGGDATNEKLFF	TGTGCCAGCAGCCCAAGGGGGGGGGATGCAACTAATGAAAAACTGTTTTTT
TRBV28	.	.	TRBJ2-7	CASSSASSSSYEQYF	TGTGCCAGCAGTTCCGCATCCAGTTCCTCCTACGAGCAGTACTTC
TRBV3-1/TRBV3-2	TRBD2	.	TRBJ2-5	CASSLRTSGSGTQYF	TGTGCCAGCAGTCTCCGGACTAGCGGGAGTGGGACCCAGTACTTC
TRBV2	TRBD2	.	TRBJ2-1	CASSRTSGGYNEQFF	TGTGCCAGCAGTCGGACTAGCGGGGGATACAATGAGCAGTTCTTC
TRBV27	.	.	TRBJ2-7	CASSLSYSSRVYEQYF	TGTGCCAGCAGTTTATCTTACAGTTCGAGGGTCTACGAGCAGTACTTC
TRBV19	TRBD2	.	TRBJ2-1	CASNQGLAGQISYNEQFF	TGTGCCAGTAACCAGGGACTAGCGGGGCAAATCTCCTACAATGAGCAGTTCTTC
TRBV6-5	TRBD1	.	TRBJ2-5	CASSIGQGGETQYF	TGTGCCAGCAGCATAGGACAGGGAGGAGAGACCCAGTACTTC
TRBV21-1	.	.	TRBJ2-1	CASSKGGKISANEQFF	TGTGCCAGCAGCAAAGGAGGGAAAATCAGCGCCAATGAGCAGTTCTTC
TRBV7-2	.	.	TRBJ1-5	CASSPGGGAQQPQHF	TGTGCCAGCAGCCCTGGCGGGGGGGCACAGCAGCCCCAGCATTTT
TRBV30	.	.	TRBJ1-3	CAWSTGKINSGNTIYF	TGTGCCTGGAGTACGGGAAAGATTAACTCTGGAAACACCATATATTTT
TRBV12-3/TRBV12-4	.	.	TRBJ1-4	CASSEEVAEKLFF	TGTGCCAGCAGTGAGGAGGTAGCTGAAAAACTGTTTTTT
TRBV28	.	.	TRBJ1-2	CASSFESGYTF	TGTGCCAGCAGTTTTGAGTCCGGCTACACCTTC
TRBV29-1	.	.	TRBJ2-7	CSVVQRYEQYF	TGCAGCGTTGTGCAGCGATACGAGCAGTACTTC
TRBV7-2	TRBD1	.	TRBJ1-3	CASSLGLQGAAGNTIYF	TGTGCCAGCAGCTTGGGCTTACAGGGGGCGGCTGGAAACACCATATATTTT
TRBV7-2	.	.	TRBJ2-7	CASSLSPNPGYEQYF	TGTGCCAGCAGCTTATCTCCCAATCCGGGCTACGAGCAGTACTTC
TRBV5-4	TRBD1	.	TRBJ2-3	CASSLTGGDTQYF	TGTGCCAGCAGCTTAACAGGGGGAGATACGCAGTATTTT
TRBV7-2	.	.	TRBJ1-1	CASSPEGRGTEAFF	TGTGCCAGCAGCCCAGAGGGGCGGGGCACTGAAGCTTTCTTT
TRBV10-3	TRBD1	.	TRBJ1-6	CAISGGDSQNSPLHF	TGTGCCATCAGTGGCGGGGACAGTCAGAATTCACCCCTCCACTTT
TRBV3-1/TRBV3-2	.	.	TRBJ2-6	CASSQDGTSLSGANVLTF	TGTGCCAGCAGCCAAGACGGGACATCACTGTCTGGGGCCAACGTCCTGACTTTC
TRBV7-8	TRBD1	.	TRBJ2-6	CASSYTDRVVASGANVLTF	TGTGCCAGCAGCTACACCGACAGGGTAGTTGCCTCTGGGGCCAACGTCCTGACTTTC
TRBV11-2	.	.	TRBJ1-1	CASSFSGTEAFF	TGTGCCAGCAGCTTTTCCGGGACAGAAGCTTTCTTT